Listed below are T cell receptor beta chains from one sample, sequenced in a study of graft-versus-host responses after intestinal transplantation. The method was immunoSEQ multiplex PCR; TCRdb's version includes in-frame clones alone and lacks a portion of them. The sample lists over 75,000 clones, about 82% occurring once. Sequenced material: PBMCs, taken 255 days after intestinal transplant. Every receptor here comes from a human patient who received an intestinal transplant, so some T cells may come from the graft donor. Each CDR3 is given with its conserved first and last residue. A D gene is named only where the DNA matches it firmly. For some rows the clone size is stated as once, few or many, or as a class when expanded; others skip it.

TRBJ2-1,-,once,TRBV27,CASSLSWLLSSYNEQFF,TGTGCCAGCAGTTTATCGTGGCTCCTGAGCTCCTACAATGAGCAGTTCTTC
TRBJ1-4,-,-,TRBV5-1,CASSLVSGPNEKLFF,TGCGCCAGCAGCTTGGTATCAGGACCTAATGAAAAACTGTTTTTT
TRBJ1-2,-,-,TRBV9,CASSVGDIYGYTF,TGTGCCAGCAGCGTAGGGGACATTTATGGCTACACCTTC
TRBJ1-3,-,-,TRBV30,CAWIRSGNTIYF,TGTGCCTGGATAAGATCTGGAAACACCATATATTTT
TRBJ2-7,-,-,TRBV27,CASSLGGTYEQYF,TGTGCCAGCAGTTTAGGGGGGACCTACGAGCAGTACTTC
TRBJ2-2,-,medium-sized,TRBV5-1,CASSLKTDHTGELFF,TGCGCCAGCAGCTTAAAGACGGACCACACCGGGGAGCTGTTTTTT
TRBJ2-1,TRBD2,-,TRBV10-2,CASSEGGSSYNEQFF,TGCGCCAGCAGTGAAGGCGGGAGCTCCTACAATGAGCAGTTCTTC
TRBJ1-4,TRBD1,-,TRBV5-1,CASSSGTVNEKLFF,TGCGCCAGCAGTTCCGGGACAGTTAATGAAAAACTGTTTTTT
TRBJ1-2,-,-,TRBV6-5,CASSPLGLSNYGYTF,TGTGCCAGCAGCCCCCTAGGACTCTCTAACTATGGCTACACCTTC
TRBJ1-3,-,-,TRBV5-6,CASSSFRISGNTIYF,TGTGCCAGCAGCTCTTTTCGGATCTCTGGAAACACCATATATTTT
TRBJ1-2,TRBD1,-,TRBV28,CASSLDRHGYTF,TGTGCCAGCAGTTTGGACAGGCACGGCTACACCTTC
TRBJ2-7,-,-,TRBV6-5,CASSQTRYEQYF,TGTGCCAGCAGTCAGACCCGCTACGAGCAGTACTTC
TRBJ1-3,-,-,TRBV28,CASSFRGSGNTIYF,TGTGCCAGCAGTTTCAGGGGATCTGGAAACACCATATATTTT
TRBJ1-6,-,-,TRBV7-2,CASSLAGNYNSPLHF,TGTGCCAGCAGCTTAGCAGGGAATTATAATTCACCCCTCCACTTT
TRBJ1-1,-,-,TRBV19,CASIGGYTEAFF,TGTGCCAGTATTGGGGGTTACACTGAAGCTTTCTTT
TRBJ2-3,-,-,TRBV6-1,CASTPGGPTDTQYF,TGTGCCAGCACTCCCGGCGGGCCCACAGATACGCAGTATTTT
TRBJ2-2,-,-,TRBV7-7,CASSSPSGSNTGELFF,TGTGCTAGCAGCTCCCCGTCAGGATCGAACACCGGGGAGCTGTTTTTT
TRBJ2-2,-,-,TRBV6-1,CASSHSVGDTGELFF,TGTGCCAGCAGCCACTCGGTGGGGGACACCGGGGAGCTGTTTTTT
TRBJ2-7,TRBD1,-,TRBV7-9,CASSAGGGSYEQYF,TGTGCCAGCAGCGCAGGGGGTGGCTCCTACGAGCAGTACTTC
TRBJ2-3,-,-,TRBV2,CASSEDSTDTQYF,TGTGCCAGCAGTGAAGACTCCACAGATACGCAGTATTTT
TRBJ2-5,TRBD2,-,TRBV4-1,CASSQDSSGAETQYF,TGCGCCAGCAGCCAAGATTCTAGCGGGGCAGAGACCCAGTACTTC
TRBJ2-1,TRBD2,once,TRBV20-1,CSAVSGGKFF,TGCAGTGCCGTTAGCGGGGGCAAGTTCTTC
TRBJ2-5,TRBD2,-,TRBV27,CASSSRTSLQETQYF,TGTGCCAGCAGTTCTAGGACTAGCCTCCAAGAGACCCAGTACTTC
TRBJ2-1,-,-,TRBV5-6,CAGSRVNSYNEQFF,TGTGCCGGTAGCAGGGTAAACTCCTACAATGAGCAGTTCTTC
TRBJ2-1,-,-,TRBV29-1,CSVEVRVYEQFF,TGCAGCGTTGAAGTAAGGGTCTATGAGCAGTTCTTC
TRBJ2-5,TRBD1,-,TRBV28,CASSAGTGIEETQYF,TGTGCCAGCAGCGCTGGGACAGGGATCGAAGAGACCCAGTACTTC
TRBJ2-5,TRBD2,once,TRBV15,CATSGSSGRKETQYF,TGTGCCACCAGCGGATCTAGCGGGCGGAAAGAGACCCAGTACTTC
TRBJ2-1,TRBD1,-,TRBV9,CASSVWGQGLDEQFF,TGTGCCAGCAGCGTGTGGGGACAGGGGCTCGATGAGCAGTTCTTC
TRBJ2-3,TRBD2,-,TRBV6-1,CASSGGGGASDTQYF,TGTGCCAGCAGTGGTGGCGGGGGGGCCTCAGATACGCAGTATTTT
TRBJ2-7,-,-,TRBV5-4,CASSFGNEQYF,TGTGCCAGCAGCTTCGGGAACGAGCAGTACTTC
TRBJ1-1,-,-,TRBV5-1,CASSLFHAENTEAFF,TGCGCCAGCAGCTTGTTTCACGCCGAGAACACTGAAGCTTTCTTT
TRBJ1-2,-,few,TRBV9,CASSVGRGNYGYTF,TGTGCCAGCAGCGTAGGAAGGGGAAACTATGGCTACACCTTC
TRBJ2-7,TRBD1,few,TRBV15,CATSSGPTGGETYEQYF,TGTGCCACCAGCAGTGGCCCGACAGGGGGCGAAACCTACGAGCAGTACTTC
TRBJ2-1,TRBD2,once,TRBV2,CASSSGLAGPGNEQFF,TGTGCCAGCAGTTCCGGACTAGCGGGACCAGGCAATGAGCAGTTCTTC
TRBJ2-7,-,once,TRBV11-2,CASSPRGYEQYF,TGTGCCAGCAGCCCCAGGGGCTACGAGCAGTACTTC
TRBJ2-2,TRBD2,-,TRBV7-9,CASSLLAGDTGELFF,TGTGCCAGCAGCCTTCTAGCGGGAGACACCGGGGAGCTGTTTTTT
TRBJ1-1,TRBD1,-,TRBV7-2,CASSGGTGVGGEAFF,TGTGCCAGCAGCGGAGGGACAGGGGTCGGTGGTGAAGCTTTCTTT
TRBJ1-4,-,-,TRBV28,CASTDSTNEKLFF,TGTGCCAGCACAGACTCAACTAATGAAAAACTGTTTTTT
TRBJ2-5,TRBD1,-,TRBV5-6,CASSSGTGQETQYF,TGTGCCAGCAGCTCCGGGACAGGGCAAGAGACCCAGTACTTC
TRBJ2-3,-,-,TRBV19,CASSIAKRDTQYF,TGTGCCAGTAGTATAGCCAAGCGAGATACGCAGTATTTT
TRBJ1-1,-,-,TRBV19,CASSIKNTEAFF,TGTGCCAGTAGTATCAAGAACACTGAAGCTTTCTTT
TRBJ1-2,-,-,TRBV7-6,CASSLAEGWGYTF,TGTGCCAGCAGCTTAGCGGAAGGGTGGGGCTACACCTTC
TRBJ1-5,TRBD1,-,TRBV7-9,CASSLDGRGHQPQHF,TGTGCCAGCAGCTTAGATGGCAGGGGGCATCAGCCCCAGCATTTT
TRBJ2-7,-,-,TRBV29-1,CSVAGPTYEQYF,TGCAGCGTCGCCGGGCCAACCTACGAGCAGTACTTC
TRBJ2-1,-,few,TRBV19,CASSIRWTEVYNEQFF,TGTGCCAGTAGTATACGGTGGACAGAGGTCTACAATGAGCAGTTCTTC
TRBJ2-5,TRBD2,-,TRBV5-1,CASSARAGGETQYF,TGCGCCAGCAGCGCCAGGGCGGGAGGGGAGACCCAGTACTTC
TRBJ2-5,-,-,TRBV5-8,CASSLRGRQETQYF,TGTGCCAGCAGCTTAAGAGGCCGTCAAGAGACCCAGTACTTC
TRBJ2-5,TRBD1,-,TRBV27,CASSLSTGAETQYF,TGTGCCAGCAGTCTATCGACAGGGGCAGAGACCCAGTACTTC
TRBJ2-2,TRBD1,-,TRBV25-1,CASSERQGETGELFF,TGTGCCAGCAGTGAACGACAGGGGGAAACCGGGGAGCTGTTTTTT
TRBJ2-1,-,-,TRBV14,CASSHPGTHEQFF,TGTGCCAGCAGCCATCCCGGTACACATGAGCAGTTCTTC
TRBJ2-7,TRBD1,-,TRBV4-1,CASSSGQGPYEQYF,TGCGCCAGCAGTTCCGGACAGGGACCCTACGAGCAGTACTTC
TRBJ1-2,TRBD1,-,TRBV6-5,CASSYTSGSGGYGYTF,TGTGCCAGCAGTTACACCTCGGGATCAGGGGGTTATGGCTACACCTTC
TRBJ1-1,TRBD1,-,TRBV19,CASTAGTGGLNTEAFF,TGTGCCAGTACCGCAGGGACAGGGGGCTTGAACACTGAAGCTTTCTTT
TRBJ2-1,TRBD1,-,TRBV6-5,CASRTGGPYNEQFF,TGTGCCAGCCGAACAGGGGGCCCCTACAATGAGCAGTTCTTC
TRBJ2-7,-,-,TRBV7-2,CASSLEQGLHEQYF,TGTGCCAGCAGCTTAGAACAGGGTCTACACGAGCAGTACTTC
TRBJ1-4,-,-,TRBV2,CASRDLATNEKLFF,TGTGCCAGCAGGGATTTAGCAACTAATGAAAAACTGTTTTTT
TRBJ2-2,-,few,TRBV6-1,CASEAENTGELFF,TGTGCCAGCGAAGCGGAGAACACCGGGGAGCTGTTTTTT